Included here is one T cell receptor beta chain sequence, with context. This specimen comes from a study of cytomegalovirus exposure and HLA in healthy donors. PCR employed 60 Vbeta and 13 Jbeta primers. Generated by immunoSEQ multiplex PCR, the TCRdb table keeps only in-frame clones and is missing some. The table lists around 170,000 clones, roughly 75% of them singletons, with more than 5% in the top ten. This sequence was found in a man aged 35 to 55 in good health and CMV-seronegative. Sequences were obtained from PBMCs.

This chain's CDR3 is CAISEAGSGNTIYF. DNA for the CDR3: TGTGCCATCAGTGAGGCAGGATCTGGAAACACCATATATTTT. V and J are TRBV10-3 and TRBJ1-3; D is unclear. Between the trimmed V and J ends, which lost 2 bases and 1 base, there was a span of 6 bases. Germline V gives CDR1 ENHRY, CDR2 SYGVKD. This CDR3 is built from 14 residues.